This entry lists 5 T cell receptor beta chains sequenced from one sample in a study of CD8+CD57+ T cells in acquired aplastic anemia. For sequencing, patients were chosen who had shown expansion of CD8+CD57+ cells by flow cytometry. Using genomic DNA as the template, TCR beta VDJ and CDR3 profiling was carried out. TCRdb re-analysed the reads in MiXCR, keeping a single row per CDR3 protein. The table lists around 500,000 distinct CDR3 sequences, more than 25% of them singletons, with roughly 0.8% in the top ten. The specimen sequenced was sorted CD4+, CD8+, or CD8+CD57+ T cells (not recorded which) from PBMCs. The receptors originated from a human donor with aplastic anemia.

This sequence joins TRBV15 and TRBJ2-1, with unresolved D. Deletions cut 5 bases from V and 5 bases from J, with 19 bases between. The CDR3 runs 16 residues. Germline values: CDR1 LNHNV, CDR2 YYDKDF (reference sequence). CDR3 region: CATSFVLAEPDNEQFF. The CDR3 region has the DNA TGTGCCACCAGCTTTGTCTTGGCTGAACCAGACAATGAGCAGTTCTTC. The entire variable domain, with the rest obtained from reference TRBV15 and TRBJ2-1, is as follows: DAMVIQNPRYQVTQFGKPVTLSCSQTLNHNVMYWYQQKSSQAPKLLFHYYDKDFNNEADTPDNFQSRRPNTSFCFLDIRSPGLGDTAMYLCATSFVLAEPDNEQFFGPGTRLTVL.

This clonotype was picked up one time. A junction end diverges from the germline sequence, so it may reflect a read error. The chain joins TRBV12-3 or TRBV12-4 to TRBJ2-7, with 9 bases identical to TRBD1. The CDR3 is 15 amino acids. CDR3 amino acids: CASTLPGTGTHEQYF. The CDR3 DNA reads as TGTGCCAGCACTTTACCCGGGACAGGGACCCACGAGCAGTACTTC.

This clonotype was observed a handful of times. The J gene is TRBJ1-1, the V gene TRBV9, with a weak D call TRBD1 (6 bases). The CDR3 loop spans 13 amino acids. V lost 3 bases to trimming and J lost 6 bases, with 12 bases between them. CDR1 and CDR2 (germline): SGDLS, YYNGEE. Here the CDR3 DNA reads TGTGCCAGCAGCGACATACCAGGGGCTGAAGCTTTCTTT. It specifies CASSDIPGAEAFF.

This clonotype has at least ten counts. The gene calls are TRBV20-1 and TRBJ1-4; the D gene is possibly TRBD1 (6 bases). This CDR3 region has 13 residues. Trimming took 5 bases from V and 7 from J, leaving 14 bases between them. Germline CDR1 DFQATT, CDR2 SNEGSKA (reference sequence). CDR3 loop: CSARGTTAEKLFF. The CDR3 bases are TGCAGTGCTCGTGGGACAACGGCTGAAAAACTGTTTTTT.

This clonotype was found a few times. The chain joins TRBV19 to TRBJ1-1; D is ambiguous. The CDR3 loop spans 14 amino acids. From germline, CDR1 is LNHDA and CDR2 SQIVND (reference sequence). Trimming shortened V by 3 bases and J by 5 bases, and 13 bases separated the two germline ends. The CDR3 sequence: CASSISRGGTEAFF. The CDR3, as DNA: TGTGCCAGTAGTATTAGTCGGGGAGGGACTGAAGCTTTCTTT.